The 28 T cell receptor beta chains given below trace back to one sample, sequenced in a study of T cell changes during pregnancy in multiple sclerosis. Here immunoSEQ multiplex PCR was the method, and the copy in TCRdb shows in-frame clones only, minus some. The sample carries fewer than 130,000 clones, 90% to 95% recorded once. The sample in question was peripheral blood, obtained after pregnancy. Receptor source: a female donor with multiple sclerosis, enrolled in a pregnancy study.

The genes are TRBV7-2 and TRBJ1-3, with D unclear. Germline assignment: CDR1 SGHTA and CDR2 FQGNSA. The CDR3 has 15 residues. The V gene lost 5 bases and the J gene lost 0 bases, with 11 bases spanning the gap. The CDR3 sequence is CASSLDSGSGNTIYF. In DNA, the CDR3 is TGTGCCAGCAGCCTAGACTCAGGCTCTGGAAACACCATATATTTT.

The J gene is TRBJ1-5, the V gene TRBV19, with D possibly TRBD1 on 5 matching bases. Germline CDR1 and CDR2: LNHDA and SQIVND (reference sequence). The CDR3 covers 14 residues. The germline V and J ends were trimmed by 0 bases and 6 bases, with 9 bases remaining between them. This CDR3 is CASSIEAGPQPQHF. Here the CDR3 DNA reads TGTGCCAGTAGTATAGAGGCGGGGCCTCAGCCCCAGCATTTT.

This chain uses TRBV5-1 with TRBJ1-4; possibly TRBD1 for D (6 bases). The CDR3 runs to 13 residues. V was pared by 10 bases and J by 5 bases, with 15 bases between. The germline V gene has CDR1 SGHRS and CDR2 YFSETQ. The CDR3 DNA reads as TGCGCCTCCAGGGACATGACCAATGAAAAACTGTTTTTT. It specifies CASRDMTNEKLFF.

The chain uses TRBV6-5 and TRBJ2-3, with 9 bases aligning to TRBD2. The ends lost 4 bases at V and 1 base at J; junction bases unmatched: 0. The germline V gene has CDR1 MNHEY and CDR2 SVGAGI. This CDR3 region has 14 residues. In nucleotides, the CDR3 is TGTGCCAGCAGTTCTAGCGGGGGCACAGATACGCAGTATTTT. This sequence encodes CASSSSGGTDTQYF.

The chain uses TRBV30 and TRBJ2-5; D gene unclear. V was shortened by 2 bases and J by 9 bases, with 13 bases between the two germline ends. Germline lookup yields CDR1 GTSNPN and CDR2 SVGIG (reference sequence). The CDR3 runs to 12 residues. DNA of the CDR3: TGTGCCTGGAGTTCCCCCCGGGTGGCCCAGTACTTC. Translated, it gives CAWSSPRVAQYF.

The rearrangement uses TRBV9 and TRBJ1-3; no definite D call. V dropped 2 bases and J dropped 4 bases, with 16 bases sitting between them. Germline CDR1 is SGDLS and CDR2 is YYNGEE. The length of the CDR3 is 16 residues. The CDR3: CASSVSAIESGNTIYF. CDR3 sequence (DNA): TGTGCCAGCAGCGTTTCAGCGATTGAATCCGGAAACACCATATATTTT.

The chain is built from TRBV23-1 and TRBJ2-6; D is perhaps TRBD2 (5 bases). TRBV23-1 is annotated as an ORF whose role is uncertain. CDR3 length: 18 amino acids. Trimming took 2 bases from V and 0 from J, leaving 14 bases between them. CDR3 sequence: CASSQGGYLSSGANVLTF. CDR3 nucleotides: TGCGCCAGCAGTCAAGGCGGGTACCTAAGCTCTGGGGCCAACGTCCTGACTTTC.

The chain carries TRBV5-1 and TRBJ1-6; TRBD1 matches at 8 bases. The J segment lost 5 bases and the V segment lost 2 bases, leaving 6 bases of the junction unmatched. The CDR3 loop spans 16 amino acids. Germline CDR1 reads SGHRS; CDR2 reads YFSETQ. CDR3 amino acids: CASSLRQGFDNSPLHF. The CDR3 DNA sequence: TGCGCCAGCAGCTTACGACAGGGGTTCGATAATTCACCCCTCCACTTT.

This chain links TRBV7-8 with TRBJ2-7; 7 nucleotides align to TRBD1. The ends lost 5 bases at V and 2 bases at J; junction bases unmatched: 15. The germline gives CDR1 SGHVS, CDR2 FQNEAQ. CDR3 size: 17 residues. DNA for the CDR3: TGTGCCAGCAGCCCGCAAAGAGTCAGGGGGAAGACCTACGAGCAGTACTTC. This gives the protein CASSPQRVRGKTYEQYF. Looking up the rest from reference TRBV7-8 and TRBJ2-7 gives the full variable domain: GAGVSQSPRYKVAKRGQDVALRCDPISGHVSLFWYQQALGQGPEFLTYFQNEAQLDKSGLPSDRFFAERPEGSVSTLKIQRTQQEDSAVYLCASSPQRVRGKTYEQYFGPGTRLTVT.

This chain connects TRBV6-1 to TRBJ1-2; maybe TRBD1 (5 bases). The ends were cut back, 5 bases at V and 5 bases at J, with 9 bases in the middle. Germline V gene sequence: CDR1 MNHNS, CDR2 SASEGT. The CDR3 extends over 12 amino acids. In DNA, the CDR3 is TGTGCCAGCAGTCTCAGGGTGTATGGCTACACCTTC. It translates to CASSLRVYGYTF.

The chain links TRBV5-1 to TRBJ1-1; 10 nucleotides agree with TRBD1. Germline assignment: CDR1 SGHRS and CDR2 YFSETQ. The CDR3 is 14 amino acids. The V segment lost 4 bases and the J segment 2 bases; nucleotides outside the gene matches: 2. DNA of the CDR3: TGCGCCAGCAGCGCGACAGGGGGCAACACTGAAGCTTTCTTT. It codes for CASSATGGNTEAFF.

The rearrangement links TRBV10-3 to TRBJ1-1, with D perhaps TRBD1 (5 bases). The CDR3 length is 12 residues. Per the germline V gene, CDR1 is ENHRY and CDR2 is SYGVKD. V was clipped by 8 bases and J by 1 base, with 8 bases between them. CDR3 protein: CAIVGQNTEAFF. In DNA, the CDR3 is TGTGCCATCGTTGGACAGAACACTGAAGCTTTCTTT.

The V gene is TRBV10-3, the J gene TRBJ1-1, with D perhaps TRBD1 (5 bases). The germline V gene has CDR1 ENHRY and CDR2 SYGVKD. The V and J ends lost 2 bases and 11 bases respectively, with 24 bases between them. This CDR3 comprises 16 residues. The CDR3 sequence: CAISESPPDKGAGAFF. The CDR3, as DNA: TGTGCCATCAGTGAGAGCCCGCCGGACAAGGGTGCCGGGGCTTTCTTT.

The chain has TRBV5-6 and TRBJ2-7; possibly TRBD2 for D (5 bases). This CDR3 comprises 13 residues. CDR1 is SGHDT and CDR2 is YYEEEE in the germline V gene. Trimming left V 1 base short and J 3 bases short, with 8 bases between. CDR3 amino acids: CASSLRGHYEQYF. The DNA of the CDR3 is TGTGCCAGCAGCTTGCGGGGTCACTACGAGCAGTACTTC.

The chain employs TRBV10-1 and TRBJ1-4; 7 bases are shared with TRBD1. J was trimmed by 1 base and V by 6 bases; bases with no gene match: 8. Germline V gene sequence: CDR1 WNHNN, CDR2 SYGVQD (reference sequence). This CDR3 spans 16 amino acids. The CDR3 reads CASRDLTGLTNEKLFF. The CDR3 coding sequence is TGCGCCAGCAGGGATTTGACAGGGCTAACTAATGAAAAACTGTTTTTT.

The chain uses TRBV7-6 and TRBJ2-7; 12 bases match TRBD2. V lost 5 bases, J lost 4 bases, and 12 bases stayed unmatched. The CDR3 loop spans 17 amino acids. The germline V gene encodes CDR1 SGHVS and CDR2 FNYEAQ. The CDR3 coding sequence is TGTGCCAGCAGCCCGTGGACTAGCGGGGATTTTACGTACGAGCAGTACTTC. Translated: CASSPWTSGDFTYEQYF. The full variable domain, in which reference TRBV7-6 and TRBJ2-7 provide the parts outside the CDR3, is GAGVSQSPRYKVTKRGQDVALRCDPISGHVSLYWYRQALGQGPEFLTYFNYEAQQDKSGLPNDRFSAERPEGSISTLTIQRTEQRDSAMYRCASSPWTSGDFTYEQYFGPGTRLTVT.

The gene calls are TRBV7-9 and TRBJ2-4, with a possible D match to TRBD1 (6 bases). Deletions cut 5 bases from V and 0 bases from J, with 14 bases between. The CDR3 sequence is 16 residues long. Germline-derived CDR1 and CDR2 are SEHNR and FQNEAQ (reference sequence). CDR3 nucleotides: TGTGCCAGCAGCGACACAGGGATGTCAGCCAAAAACATTCAGTACTTC. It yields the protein CASSDTGMSAKNIQYF. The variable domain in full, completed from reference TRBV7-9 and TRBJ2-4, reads DTGVSQNPRHKITKRGQNVTFRCDPISEHNRLYWYRQTLGQGPEFLTYFQNEAQLEKSRLLSDRFSAERPKGSFSTLEIQRTEQGDSAMYLCASSDTGMSAKNIQYFGAGTRLSVL.

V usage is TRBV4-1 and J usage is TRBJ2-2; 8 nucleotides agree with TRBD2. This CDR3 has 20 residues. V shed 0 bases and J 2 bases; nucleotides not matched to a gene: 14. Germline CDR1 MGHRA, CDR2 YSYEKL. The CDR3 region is CASSQDWAATGGSNTGELFF. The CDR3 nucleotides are TGCGCCAGCAGCCAAGACTGGGCGGCCACGGGGGGGTCAAACACCGGGGAGCTGTTTTTT.

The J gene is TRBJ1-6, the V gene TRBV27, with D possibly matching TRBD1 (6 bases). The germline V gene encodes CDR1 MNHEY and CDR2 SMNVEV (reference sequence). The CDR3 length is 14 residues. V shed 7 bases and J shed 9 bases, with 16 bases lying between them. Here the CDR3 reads CASKGGPVVSPLHF. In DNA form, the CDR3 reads TGTGCCAGCAAAGGGGGACCCGTCGTTTCACCCCTCCACTTT.

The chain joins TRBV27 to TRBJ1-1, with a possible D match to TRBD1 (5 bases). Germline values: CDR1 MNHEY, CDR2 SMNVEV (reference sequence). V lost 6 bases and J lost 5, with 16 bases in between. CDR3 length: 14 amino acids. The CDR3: CASSPVAGITEAFF. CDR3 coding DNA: TGTGCCAGCAGCCCAGTCGCAGGGATTACTGAAGCTTTCTTT.

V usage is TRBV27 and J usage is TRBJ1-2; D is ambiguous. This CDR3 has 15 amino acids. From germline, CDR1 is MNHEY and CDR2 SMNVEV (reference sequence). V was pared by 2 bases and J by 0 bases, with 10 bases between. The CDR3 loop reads CASSLSRGSNYGYTF. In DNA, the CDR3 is TGTGCCAGCAGTTTAAGCCGGGGTTCTAACTATGGCTACACCTTC.

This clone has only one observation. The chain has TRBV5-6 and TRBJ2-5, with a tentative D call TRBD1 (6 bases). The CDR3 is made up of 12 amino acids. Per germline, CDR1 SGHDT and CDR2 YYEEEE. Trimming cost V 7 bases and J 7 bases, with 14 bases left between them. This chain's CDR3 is CASGQGTGTQYF. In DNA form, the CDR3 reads TGTGCCAGCGGGCAGGGGACGGGGACCCAGTACTTC.

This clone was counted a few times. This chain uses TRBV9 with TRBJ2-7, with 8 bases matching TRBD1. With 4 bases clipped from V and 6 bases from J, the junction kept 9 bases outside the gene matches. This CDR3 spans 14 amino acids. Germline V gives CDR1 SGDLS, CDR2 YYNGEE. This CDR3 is CASSLRTGYSEQYF. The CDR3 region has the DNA TGTGCCAGCAGCCTCCGGACAGGGTATAGCGAGCAGTACTTC.

CDR3 sequence (DNA): TGTGCCAGCAGCCGTCTCGGGGGGGAGAGGAATGAGCAGTTCTTC. It translates to CASSRLGGERNEQFF. The rearrangement links TRBV7-9 to TRBJ2-1, with 8 bases matching TRBD2. The V and J ends lost 5 bases and 7 bases, in that order; junction bases with no gene match: 10. The CDR3 sequence is 15 residues long. Germline V lookup: CDR1 SEHNR, CDR2 FQNEAQ (reference sequence).

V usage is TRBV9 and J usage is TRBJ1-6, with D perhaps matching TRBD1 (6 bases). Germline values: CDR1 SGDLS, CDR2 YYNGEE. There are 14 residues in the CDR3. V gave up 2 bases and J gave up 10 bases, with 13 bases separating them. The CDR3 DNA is TGTGCCAGCAGCGTTTCCGGGACAACATCACCCCTCCACTTT. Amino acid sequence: CASSVSGTTSPLHF.

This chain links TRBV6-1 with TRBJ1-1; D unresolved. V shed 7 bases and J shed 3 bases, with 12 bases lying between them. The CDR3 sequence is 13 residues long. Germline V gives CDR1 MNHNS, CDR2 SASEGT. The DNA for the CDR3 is TGTGCCAGCATGAGGCGGGAAGACACTGAAGCTTTCTTT. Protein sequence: CASMRREDTEAFF.

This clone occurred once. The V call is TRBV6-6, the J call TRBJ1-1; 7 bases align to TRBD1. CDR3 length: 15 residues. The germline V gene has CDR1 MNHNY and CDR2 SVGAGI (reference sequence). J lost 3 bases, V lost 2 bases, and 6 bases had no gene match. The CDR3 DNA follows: TGTGCCAGCAGTTACAGGGGGCCGTCGGACACTGAAGCTTTCTTT. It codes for CASSYRGPSDTEAFF.

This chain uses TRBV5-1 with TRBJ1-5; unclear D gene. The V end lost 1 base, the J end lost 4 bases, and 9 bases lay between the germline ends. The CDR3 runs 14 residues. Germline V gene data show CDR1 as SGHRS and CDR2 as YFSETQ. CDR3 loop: CASSLNPINQPQHF. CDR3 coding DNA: TGCGCCAGCAGCTTGAACCCTATTAATCAGCCCCAGCATTTT.